This T cell receptor beta chain emerged from a study of identical twins. TCRdb re-called the 5' RACE reads through MiXCR, storing one row per CDR3 protein. The sample has approximately 210,000 distinct CDR3 sequences, around a tenth seen once. CDR1 is SGHNT, CDR2 YYREEE, per germline (reference sequence). The CDR3 is made up of 15 amino acids. V was pared by 0 bases and J by 5 bases, with 5 bases of the junction left unmatched. The sample was memory (CD45RO+) T cells sorted from blood. The origin of this receptor is a woman between 18 and 29 years old in good health. The V gene is TRBV5-4, the J gene TRBJ2-7, with 10 bases lining up with TRBD2. CDR3 residues: CASSLGAGGSDEQYF. For the CDR3, the DNA is TGTGCCAGCAGCTTGGGAGCGGGAGGGTCGGACGAGCAGTACTTC.